The 22 T cell receptor beta chains listed next were all sequenced from one sample in a study of T cell repertoires in cytomegalovirus infection. TCRdb analysed the reads with MiXCR anew, one entry per CDR3 protein. The sample yields over 150,000 distinct CDR3 sequences, 17% seen once. Sequencing was carried out using CD8+ T cells from PBMCs. Receptors were obtained from a human donor in good health (CMV status not recorded). Some clones in this sample may be carry-over from other donors' samples.

The rearrangement links TRBV11-2 to TRBJ1-3; 7 bases line up with TRBD1. Germline V gene data show CDR1 as SGHAT and CDR2 as FQNNGV. This CDR3 spans 19 amino acids. V shed 3 bases and J 0 bases; nucleotides not matched to a gene: 14. This CDR3 reads CASSFNPETGLFSGNTIYF. The CDR3, as DNA: TGTGCCAGCAGCTTCAACCCAGAGACAGGGCTCTTCTCTGGAAACACCATATATTTT. The variable domain in full, with the rest retrieved from reference TRBV11-2 and TRBJ1-3, is EAGVAQSPRYKIIEKRQSVAFWCNPISGHATLYWYQQILGQGPKLLIQFQNNGVVDDSQLPKDRFSAERLKGVDSTLKIQPAKLEDSAVYLCASSFNPETGLFSGNTIYFGEGSWLTVV.

The gene calls are TRBV2 and TRBJ2-7; maybe TRBD2 (6 bases). CDR3 length equals 14 residues. The V end was cut by 6 bases, the J end by 3 bases, with 15 bases between. Germline V CDR1 and CDR2: SNHLY, FYNNEI. The DNA of the CDR3 is TGTGCCAGCAGGGGCGGGACGGACCGCTACGAGCAGTACTTC. Its translation: CASRGGTDRYEQYF.

V is TRBV4-3 and J is TRBJ2-1, with D perhaps matching TRBD1 or TRBD2 (6 bases each). CDR1 is LGHNA and CDR2 is YSLEER in the germline V gene. Trimming left V 0 bases short and J 0 bases short, with 15 bases between. This CDR3 spans 18 amino acids. The CDR3 bases are TGCGCCAGCAGCCAAGACCCAGGGGCGCGGGGCTCCTACAATGAGCAGTTCTTC. Translated, it gives CASSQDPGARGSYNEQFF.

CDR3 amino acids: CASSFDRQGEYSNQPQHF. The DNA for the CDR3 is TGTGCCAGCAGTTTTGACAGACAGGGAGAATATAGCAATCAGCCCCAGCATTTT. This chain links TRBV2 with TRBJ1-5; the match to TRBD1 covers 7 bases. Per the germline V gene, CDR1 is SNHLY and CDR2 is FYNNEI. This CDR3 is built from 18 residues. J gave up 0 bases and V 5 bases, and 13 bases lay outside the gene matches. The full variable domain, with the rest looked up from reference TRBV2 and TRBJ1-5, is EPEVTQTPSHQVTQMGQEVILRCVPISNHLYFYWYRQILGQKVEFLVSFYNNEISEKSEIFDDQFSVERPDGSNFTLKIRSTKLEDSAMYFCASSFDRQGEYSNQPQHFGDGTRLSIL.

V gene TRBV27 combines with J gene TRBJ2-4; D gene ambiguous. The CDR3 consists of 14 residues. Per germline, CDR1 MNHEY and CDR2 SMNVEV (reference sequence). Trimming removed 4 bases at V and 0 bases at J, with 7 bases between. The CDR3 spells CASSYDLAKNIQYF. The CDR3, as DNA: TGTGCCAGCAGTTACGATCTAGCCAAAAACATTCAGTACTTC.

DNA for the CDR3: TGTGCCAGCACCGTGGGGAGGGGCACTGAAGCTTTCTTT. It encodes CASTVGRGTEAFF. The J gene is TRBJ1-1, the V gene TRBV7-6; D possibly corresponds to TRBD1 (5 bases). V lost 7 bases, J lost 4 bases, and 13 bases lay in between. This CDR3 spans 13 amino acids. Germline-derived CDR1 and CDR2 are SGHVS and FNYEAQ.

The chain has TRBV29-1 and TRBJ2-6; 11 bases line up with TRBD1. V lost 7 bases, J lost 4 bases, and 9 bases stayed unmatched. Germline V CDR1 and CDR2: SQVTM, ANQGSEA. This CDR3 is 16 amino acids long. The CDR3 is CSASDRGQGGANVLTF. The CDR3 region has the DNA TGCAGCGCTTCGGACAGGGGGCAGGGGGGGGCCAACGTCCTGACTTTC.

This clonotype was found a few times. The V and J genes are TRBV7-8 and TRBJ2-1; 8 nucleotides match TRBD2. V was clipped by 1 base and J by 6 bases; unmatched bases: 5. In germline, CDR1 is SGHVS, CDR2 FQNEAQ. CDR3 length equals 15 residues. The CDR3 protein is CASSLGVAGLNEQFF. Here the CDR3 DNA reads TGTGCCAGCAGCTTAGGTGTAGCGGGGCTCAATGAGCAGTTCTTC.

The chain couples TRBV11-2 to TRBJ2-6, with unresolved D. Trimming stripped 5 bases from V and 0 bases from J, with 17 bases between. CDR3 size: 18 residues. Germline V lookup: CDR1 SGHAT, CDR2 FQNNGV. DNA of the CDR3: TGTGCCAGCAGCACCTGGGTTGTGGGGATCTCTGGGGCCAACGTCCTGACTTTC. Translating it yields CASSTWVVGISGANVLTF.

This clonotype was seen many times. The chain recombines TRBV7-2 with TRBJ2-7; tentatively, D is TRBD2 (5 bases). The germline gives CDR1 SGHTA, CDR2 FQGNSA. The CDR3 is 13 residues long. Trimming shortened V by 5 bases and J by 3 bases, and 11 bases separated the two germline ends. CDR3 protein: CASSPGLNYEQYF. CDR3 nucleotides: TGTGCCAGCAGCCCAGGACTGAACTACGAGCAGTACTTC.

This clonotype was observed a handful of times. The rearrangement uses TRBV7-9 and TRBJ1-5, with 9 bases fitting TRBD1. J gave up 3 bases and V 5 bases, and 5 bases lay outside the gene matches. Germline V lookup: CDR1 SEHNR, CDR2 FQNEAQ (reference sequence). The CDR3 covers 15 residues. CDR3 nucleotide sequence: TGTGCCAGCAGCGACGGGACAGGGTTCAATCAGCCCCAGCATTTT. It encodes CASSDGTGFNQPQHF.

This clonotype occurred a few times. V gene TRBV2 combines with J gene TRBJ2-1, with a weak D call TRBD1 (6 bases). The V and J ends lost 3 bases and 5 bases respectively, with 11 bases between them. The CDR3 runs to 14 residues. Germline-derived CDR1 and CDR2 are SNHLY and FYNNEI. Here the CDR3 reads CASSDIWDNNEQFF. The CDR3 nucleotides read TGTGCCAGCAGTGATATTTGGGACAACAATGAGCAGTTCTTC.

This clonotype has ten or more counts. The chain employs TRBV7-2 and TRBJ2-4; tentative D call: TRBD1 (6 bases). Germline CDR1 SGHTA, CDR2 FQGNSA. This CDR3 has 17 residues. Between the trimmed V and J ends, which lost 4 bases and 2 bases, there was a span of 18 bases. CDR3 amino acids: CASSSPGDFLSKNIQYF. DNA of the CDR3: TGTGCCAGCAGCTCCCCAGGGGATTTTTTATCCAAAAACATTCAGTACTTC.

This rearrangement joins TRBV12-5 to TRBJ2-2, with 10 bases that match TRBD2. Germline V lookup: CDR1 LGHNT, CDR2 FRNRAP. The CDR3 is 16 amino acids. The J segment lost 2 bases and the V segment lost 5 bases, leaving 5 bases of the junction unmatched. The CDR3 DNA reads TGTGCTAGTGGTACACTAGCGGGGATTAACACCGGGGAGCTGTTTTTT. Translation gives CASGTLAGINTGELFF. Complete variable domain (other parts from reference TRBV12-5 and TRBJ2-2): DARVTQTPRHKVTEMGQEVTMRCQPILGHNTVFWYRQTMMQGLELLAYFRNRAPLDDSGMPKDRFSAEMPDATLATLKIQPSEPRDSAVYFCASGTLAGINTGELFFGEGSRLTVL.

The table lists this clonotype with a few counts. V and J are TRBV7-9 and TRBJ1-1, with TRBD1 as a possible D gene (5 bases). The ends were cut back, 0 bases at V and 1 base at J, with 9 bases in the middle. CDR3 length: 15 residues. Germline V CDR1 and CDR2: SEHNR, FQNEAQ (reference sequence). The CDR3 region has the DNA TGTGCCAGCAGCTTAGCGCGGGGGTCGAACACTGAAGCTTTCTTT. This translates into CASSLARGSNTEAFF.

This clonotype was seen more than once but under ten times. The rearrangement joins TRBV12-3 or TRBV12-4 to TRBJ2-7; D unresolved. The CDR3 is 12 residues long. Trimming took off 6 bases at V and 2 bases at J, with 8 bases between the two ends. As DNA, the CDR3 is TGTGCCAGCAGCCTACCCACCTACGAGCAGTACTTC. Encoded protein: CASSLPTYEQYF.

The rearrangement uses TRBV4-3 and TRBJ2-1; 8 bases agree with TRBD1. Germline loops: CDR1 LGHNA, CDR2 YSLEER. The CDR3 is 20 amino acids. V lost 1 base and J lost 3; bases outside the gene matches: 17. The DNA of the CDR3 is TGCGCCAGCAGCCAAGCTACATACACCGGCCGGGACAGGAACTACAATGAGCAGTTCTTC. Protein product: CASSQATYTGRDRNYNEQFF.

This clonotype turned up a few times. The V gene is TRBV7-9, the J gene TRBJ2-7, with 10 bases that match TRBD1. The CDR3 spans 15 residues. Germline CDR1 and CDR2: SEHNR and FQNEAQ (reference sequence). The ends lost 5 bases at V and 4 bases at J; junction bases unmatched: 8. The DNA for the CDR3 is TGTGCCAGCAGCCCCCCCGGGACAGGGGATTACGAGCAGTACTTC. Protein sequence: CASSPPGTGDYEQYF.

This clonotype appeared a few times. The chain recombines TRBV5-1 with TRBJ2-3; maybe TRBD2 (6 bases). Germline V lookup: CDR1 SGHRS, CDR2 YFSETQ. V was trimmed by 7 bases and J by 4 bases, leaving 16 bases between them. This CDR3 comprises 14 residues. The CDR3 here is CASRRYPGADTQYF. The DNA of the CDR3 is TGCGCCAGCCGCAGGTACCCGGGGGCAGATACGCAGTATTTT. Together with reference TRBV5-1 and TRBJ2-3, the CDR3 gives the full variable domain: KAGVTQTPRYLIKTRGQQVTLSCSPISGHRSVSWYQQTPGQGLQFLFEYFSETQRNKGNFPGRFSGRQFSNSRSEMNVSTLELGDSALYLCASRRYPGADTQYFGPGTRLTVL.

The rearrangement uses TRBV12-3 or TRBV12-4 and TRBJ2-1; D might be TRBD1 (5 bases). V lost 6 bases and J lost 3, with 6 bases in between. This CDR3 is built from 12 residues. Here the CDR3 DNA reads TGTGCCAGCAGCCAGGGCTACAATGAGCAGTTCTTC. It specifies CASSQGYNEQFF.

This clonotype was seen only a few times. V gene TRBV7-2 combines with J gene TRBJ1-1; D unresolved. Germline-derived CDR1 and CDR2 are SGHTA and FQGNSA. V was trimmed by 1 base and J by 0 bases, leaving 9 bases between them. The CDR3 is 15 amino acids. CDR3 residues: CASSLGALMNTEAFF. CDR3 bases: TGTGCCAGCAGCTTAGGCGCGCTTATGAACACTGAAGCTTTCTTT.

This clonotype showed up just a few times. Here the CDR3 reads CATSRGTSGVYEQYF. CDR3 sequence (DNA): TGTGCCACCAGCAGAGGAACTAGCGGGGTCTACGAGCAGTACTTC. The rearrangement joins TRBV15 to TRBJ2-7, with 10 bases identical to TRBD2. Germline V lookup: CDR1 LNHNV, CDR2 YYDKDF (reference sequence). Trimming took 1 base from V and 3 from J; bases not matched to a gene: 3. The CDR3 is 15 amino acids. Full variable domain (outside the CDR3, taken from reference TRBV15 and TRBJ2-7): DAMVIQNPRYQVTQFGKPVTLSCSQTLNHNVMYWYQQKSSQAPKLLFHYYDKDFNNEADTPDNFQSRRPNTSFCFLDIRSPGLGDTAMYLCATSRGTSGVYEQYFGPGTRLTVT.